This T cell receptor beta chain derives from a study of blood T cells in healthy people across ages. PCR was performed a second time for about 6 to 12 cycles using a sample-barcoded 5' primer and a J-beta primer mix. With 12 random nucleotides, a template-switch adaptor tagged each individual cDNA molecule. TCRdb called the 5' RACE reads again in MiXCR, with one record for every CDR3 protein. The table has some 640,000 distinct CDR3 sequences, around half seen once. Germline CDR1 reads SGHNT; CDR2 reads YENEEA. Trimming shortened V by 3 bases and J by 1 base, and 6 bases separated the two germline ends. This CDR3 region has 13 residues. Points on this clonotype: Its antigen is currently unknown.

Study conclusions and caveats: Diversity estimates drawn from one million T cells were deemed underestimates.

A minimum of 6 micrograms of total RNA was extracted per sample. This TCR came from a woman in her sixties or seventies in good health. Input material: blood. V and J are TRBV11-3 and TRBJ1-1; D gene ambiguous. Here the CDR3 reads CASSFRENTEAFF. The DNA of the CDR3 is TGTGCCAGCAGCTTCCGAGAGAACACTGAAGCTTTCTTT.